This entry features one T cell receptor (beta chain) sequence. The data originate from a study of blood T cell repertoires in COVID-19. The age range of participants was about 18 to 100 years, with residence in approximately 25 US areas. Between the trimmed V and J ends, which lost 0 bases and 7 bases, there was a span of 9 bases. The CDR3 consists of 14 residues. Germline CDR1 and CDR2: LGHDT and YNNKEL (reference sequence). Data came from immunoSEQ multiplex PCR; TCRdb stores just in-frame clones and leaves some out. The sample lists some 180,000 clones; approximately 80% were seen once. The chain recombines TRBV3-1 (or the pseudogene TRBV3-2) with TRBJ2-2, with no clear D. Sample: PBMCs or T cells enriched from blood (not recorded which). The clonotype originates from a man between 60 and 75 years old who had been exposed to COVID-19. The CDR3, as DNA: TGTGCCAGCAGCCAAGAAGCTTTTAGCGGGGAGCTGTTTTTT. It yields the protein CASSQEAFSGELFF.